This passage covers 14 T cell receptor beta chains from one sample sequenced in a study of blood T cell repertoires in COVID-19. The data were produced by immunoSEQ multiplex PCR, yet TCRdb's version contains in-frame clones alone and is incomplete. The sample yields over 300,000 clones, roughly 88% seen once. Sequenced sample: peripheral blood. The origin of the receptors is a woman aged 45-65 years with acute or convalescent COVID-19.

The rearrangement joins TRBV19 to TRBJ1-5; possibly TRBD1 for D (5 bases). The CDR3 sequence is 15 residues long. V was shortened by 5 bases and J by 6 bases, with 17 bases between the two germline ends. Germline V gene data show CDR1 as LNHDA and CDR2 as SQIVND (reference sequence). The CDR3 region has the DNA TGTGCCAGTAGTCAGCATAGGGGAGGTTTTCAGCCCCAGCATTTT. It specifies CASSQHRGGFQPQHF.

V and J are TRBV28 and TRBJ1-6, with TRBD1 matching over 12 bases. Trimming removed 2 bases from V and 10 bases from J; junction bases left unmatched: 3. This CDR3 has 15 amino acids. Germline V gene sequence: CDR1 MDHEN, CDR2 SYDVKM. This CDR3 reads CASSLGGTGGSPLHF. The CDR3 bases are TGTGCCAGCAGTTTAGGGGGGACAGGGGGCTCACCCCTCCACTTT.

This clone was seen a single time. This rearrangement joins TRBV11-1 to TRBJ2-1, with 10 bases lining up with TRBD2. The length of the CDR3 is 15 residues. The germline CDR1 and CDR2 sequences are SGHAT and FQDESV (reference sequence). V lost 5 bases and J lost 5; bases outside the gene matches: 6. CDR3 DNA: TGTGCCAGCAGCCCCGGACTAGCGGTTAACAATGAGCAGTTCTTC. It encodes CASSPGLAVNNEQFF.

This chain connects TRBV24-1 to TRBJ1-5; a weak D match, TRBD1 (6 bases). Germline values: CDR1 KGHDR, CDR2 SFDVKD. V was trimmed by 0 bases and J by 11 bases, leaving 13 bases between them. The CDR3 is 14 residues long. This CDR3 is CATSDLLQGKTQHF. As DNA, the CDR3 is TGTGCCACCAGTGATTTGCTACAGGGTAAGACCCAGCATTTT.

This clone was counted a single time. The chain carries TRBV2 and TRBJ2-3; D perhaps matches TRBD2 (5 bases). The germline CDR1 and CDR2 sequences are SNHLY and FYNNEI. This CDR3 has 12 residues. The V gene lost 2 bases and the J gene lost 8 bases, with 8 bases spanning the gap. CDR3 bases: TGTGCCAGCAGTGAATTAGCGCGTACGCAGTATTTT. This codes for CASSELARTQYF.

The chain employs TRBV9 and TRBJ2-3; 16 bases fit TRBD2. This CDR3 has 17 amino acids. Germline loops: CDR1 SGDLS, CDR2 YYNGEE. The V gene end was trimmed by 3 bases and the J gene end by 2 bases; junction bases not matched to a gene: 3. CDR3 coding DNA: TGTGCCAGCAGCGCGGGACTAGCGGGAGGGGCCACAGATACGCAGTATTTT. Protein product: CASSAGLAGGATDTQYF.

Notes on this clone: Other DNA sequences from this sample encode an identical CDR3 as well. This chain connects TRBV4-1 to TRBJ2-5; 10 nucleotides agree with TRBD2. The CDR3 totals 15 residues. The germline V gene has CDR1 MGHRA and CDR2 YSYEKL. V gave up 1 base and J gave up 2 bases; unmatched junction bases: 1. The CDR3 DNA reads TGCGCCAGCAGCCAAGGGACTAGCGGACAAGAGACCCAGTACTTC. Translating it yields CASSQGTSGQETQYF.

The genes are TRBV11-2 and TRBJ2-1, with TRBD2 matching over 9 bases. The junction had 8 bases not matched to a gene; V was cut back by 6 bases and J by 5 bases. In germline, CDR1 is SGHAT, CDR2 FQNNGV. The CDR3 has 15 residues. CDR3 region: CASSKPGLANNEQFF. The CDR3 coding sequence is TGTGCCAGCAGTAAGCCCGGACTAGCGAACAATGAGCAGTTCTTC.

This chain connects TRBV19 to TRBJ2-7; a possible D gene is TRBD2 (6 bases). Trimming shortened V by 5 bases and J by 5 bases, and 19 bases separated the two germline ends. The CDR3 has 15 amino acids. Looked up from germline, CDR1 is LNHDA and CDR2 is SQIVND (reference sequence). The DNA for the CDR3 is TGTGCCAGTAGTCCCTCGGCTTGGGGAGGCCACGAGCAGTACTTC. This codes for CASSPSAWGGHEQYF.

This clone was recorded once. The gene calls are TRBV30 and TRBJ1-4; no clear D gene. Germline CDR1 reads GTSNPN; CDR2 reads SVGIG (reference sequence). The CDR3 has 11 amino acids. V lost 0 bases and J 8 bases, leaving 4 bases between the germline ends. In nucleotides, the CDR3 is TGTGCCTGGAGTGTACAAGAAAAACTGTTTTTT. This gives the protein CAWSVQEKLFF.

The rearrangement joins TRBV3-1 (or the pseudogene TRBV3-2) to TRBJ2-7; TRBD1 agrees at 10 bases. Germline V CDR1 and CDR2: LGHDT, YNNKEL (reference sequence). CDR3 length equals 14 residues. The V segment lost 4 bases and the J segment 6 bases; nucleotides outside the gene matches: 6. The CDR3 coding sequence is TGTGCCAGCAGCCCAGGACAGGGGGATCGCGAGCAGTACTTC. This encodes CASSPGQGDREQYF.

The rearrangement uses TRBV18 and TRBJ2-7; possibly TRBD1 for D (6 bases). The germline V gene has CDR1 KGHSH and CDR2 LQKENI. The CDR3 runs 14 residues. V dropped 2 bases and J dropped 2 bases, with 10 bases sitting between them. In nucleotides, the CDR3 is TGTGCCAGCTCACCAAAGGCAGGGGCCTACGAGCAGTACTTC. Translation gives CASSPKAGAYEQYF.

About this clone: The DNA is omitted, as the CDR3 cannot be located on it reliably, and the CDR3 follows TCRdb's listing. The chain couples TRBV30 to TRBJ1-2; TRBD1 was called by the table and not checked on the DNA. The CDR3 extends over 14 residues, inclusive of both ends. Germline CDR1 and CDR2: GTSNPN and SVGIG (reference sequence). The CDR3 reads CAWSEYWGQGSLAF.

This clone was seen just once. This chain connects TRBV11-2 to TRBJ2-7, with a tentative D call TRBD1 (5 bases). V was cut by 1 base and J by 3 bases, with 10 bases left in between. Germline V lookup: CDR1 SGHAT, CDR2 FQNNGV. The CDR3 sequence is 14 residues long. CDR3 bases: TGTGCCAGCAGCTTAGGTGGGGCAGACTACGAGCAGTACTTC. Its protein product is CASSLGGADYEQYF.